Presented here are 5 T cell receptor beta chains from one specimen sequenced in a study of blood T cell repertoires in COVID-19. Measured with immunoSEQ multiplex PCR; TCRdb has only the in-frame clones, and not every one. Here the sample spans some 300,000 clones, 90% being singletons. Sequenced sample: peripheral blood. The receptors originated from a woman aged 40 to 49 with COVID-19, enrolled during active disease.

This clone was seen a single time. This chain uses TRBV14 with TRBJ1-1, with D perhaps TRBD1 (6 bases). The CDR3 consists of 14 residues. V was clipped by 0 bases and J by 7 bases, with 12 bases between them. CDR1 is SGHDN, CDR2 FVKESK, per germline. The CDR3 region is CASSQDGRGHEAFF. The DNA for the CDR3 is TGTGCCAGCAGCCAAGACGGCCGGGGACATGAAGCTTTCTTT.

The CDR3 protein is CASSPRLAGGPRDTGELFF. Written as DNA, the CDR3 is TGCGCCAGCAGCCCCCGACTAGCGGGAGGGCCTCGCGACACCGGGGAGCTGTTTTTT. The chain carries TRBV4-1 and TRBJ2-2; TRBD2 matches 14 bases. This CDR3 has 19 residues. Germline V gives CDR1 MGHRA, CDR2 YSYEKL. V shed 4 bases, J shed 3 bases, and the junction held 10 bases outside the gene matches.

This chain's CDR3 is CASSKRQGARGNEQFF. The DNA of the CDR3 is TGTGCCAGCAGCAAAAGACAGGGGGCGCGAGGCAATGAGCAGTTCTTC. The chain has TRBV6-2 or TRBV6-3 and TRBJ2-1; 10 bases map to TRBD1. CDR3 size: 16 residues. V lost 6 bases and J lost 6; bases outside the gene matches: 11. CDR1 is MNHEY, CDR2 SVGEGT, per germline.

The chain combines TRBV6-4 with TRBJ2-2; a possible D gene is TRBD1 (6 bases). In germline, CDR1 is MRHNA, CDR2 SNTAGT. V was clipped by 5 bases and J by 4 bases, with 11 bases between them. The CDR3 length is 14 residues. The CDR3 DNA reads TGTGCCAGCAGTTACAGGGCGACCACCGGGGAGCTGTTTTTT. This sequence encodes CASSYRATTGELFF.

J is TRBJ1-2 and V is TRBV28, with TRBD1 matching 8 bases. The trim removed 4 bases at V and 4 bases at J, leaving 11 bases unmatched. There are 16 residues in the CDR3. Germline-derived CDR1 and CDR2 are MDHEN and SYDVKM. This CDR3 reads CASSSLGGTGPYGYTF. In DNA, the CDR3 is TGTGCCAGCAGTTCCTTGGGGGGGACAGGCCCCTATGGCTACACCTTC.